The 5 T cell receptor beta chains given below trace back to one sample, sequenced in a study of CD8+CD57+ T cells in acquired aplastic anemia. CDR3 and TCR beta VDJ profiling relied on genomic DNA as the template. TCRdb reprocessed the reads via MiXCR and lists one record per CDR3 protein. The sample holds a few hundred thousand distinct CDR3 sequences; over 55% are singletons and the top ten take about 29%. Sequenced sample: sorted CD4+, CD8+, or CD8+CD57+ T cells (not recorded which) from PBMCs. Receptors were obtained from a human donor in good health.

This clonotype was detected many times. With a much larger clone just one base away, this may be a read error. The DNA for the CDR3 is TGTGCCATCAGTGAGTCGGGAGGCGCTGGGAGCGAGCAGTACTTC. Amino acid sequence: CAISESGGAGSEQYF. The rearrangement joins TRBV10-3 to TRBJ2-7; tentative D call: TRBD2 (6 bases). Germline V CDR1 and CDR2: ENHRY, SYGVKD. The CDR3 has 15 residues. Trimming stripped 0 bases from V and 6 bases from J, with 15 bases between.

In this sample, this clonotype turned up once. V usage is TRBV20-1 and J usage is TRBJ2-7; D might be TRBD1 (5 bases). V lost 3 bases, J lost 7 bases, and 22 bases lay in between. From germline, CDR1 is DFQATT and CDR2 SNEGSKA (reference sequence). The CDR3 length is 15 residues. The CDR3: CSASSPDNEADEQYF. In DNA, the CDR3 is TGCAGTGCTAGTTCCCCGGACAACGAGGCTGATGAGCAGTACTTC.

V usage is TRBV5-1 and J usage is TRBJ2-7, with 10 bases fitting TRBD1. Trimming removed 4 bases from V and 3 bases from J; junction bases left unmatched: 4. Germline V gene data show CDR1 as SGHRS and CDR2 as YFSETQ. This CDR3 is built from 14 residues. In DNA, the CDR3 is TGCGCCAGCAGCACAAGGACAGGGGGCTACGAGCAGTACTTC. Protein sequence: CASSTRTGGYEQYF.

The chain links TRBV19 to TRBJ1-2; 7 bases line up with TRBD1. The CDR3 has 13 amino acids. The germline V gene encodes CDR1 LNHDA and CDR2 SQIVND (reference sequence). V lost 9 bases to trimming and J lost 4 bases; unmatched junction nucleotides: 8. CDR3 in DNA: TGTGCCAGCAGCTCGGGACAGTTCTATGGCTACACCTTC. Amino acids: CASSSGQFYGYTF.

In its sample, this clonotype was seen a few times. The V and J genes are TRBV5-1 and TRBJ1-1; tentative D call: TRBD1 (6 bases). This CDR3 has 14 amino acids. Deletions cut 6 bases from V and 7 bases from J, with 19 bases between. The germline CDR1 and CDR2 sequences are SGHRS and YFSETQ. The CDR3 loop is CASMTGDGQNEAFF. In DNA form, the CDR3 reads TGCGCCAGCATGACGGGAGACGGACAGAATGAAGCTTTCTTT.